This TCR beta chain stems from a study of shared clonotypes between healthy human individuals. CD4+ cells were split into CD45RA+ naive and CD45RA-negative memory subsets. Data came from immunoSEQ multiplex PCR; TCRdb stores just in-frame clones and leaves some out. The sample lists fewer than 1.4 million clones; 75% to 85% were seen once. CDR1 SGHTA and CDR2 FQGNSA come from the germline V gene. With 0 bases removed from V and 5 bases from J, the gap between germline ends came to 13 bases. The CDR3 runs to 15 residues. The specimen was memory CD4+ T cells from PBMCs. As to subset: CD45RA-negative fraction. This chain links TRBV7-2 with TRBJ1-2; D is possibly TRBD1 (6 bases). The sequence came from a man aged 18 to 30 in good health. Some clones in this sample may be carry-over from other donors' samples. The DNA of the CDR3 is TGTGCCAGCAGCTTAGCGGCAGGGGCTGGTTATGGCTACACCTTC. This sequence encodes CASSLAAGAGYGYTF.